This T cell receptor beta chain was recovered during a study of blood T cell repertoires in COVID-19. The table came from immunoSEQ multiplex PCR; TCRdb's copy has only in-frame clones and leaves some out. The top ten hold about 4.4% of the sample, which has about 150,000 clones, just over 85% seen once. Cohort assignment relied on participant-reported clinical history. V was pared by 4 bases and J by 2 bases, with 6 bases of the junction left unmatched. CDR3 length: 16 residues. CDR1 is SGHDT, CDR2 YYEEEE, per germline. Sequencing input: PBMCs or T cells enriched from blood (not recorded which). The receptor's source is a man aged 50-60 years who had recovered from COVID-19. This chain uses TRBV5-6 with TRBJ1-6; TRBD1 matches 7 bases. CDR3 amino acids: CASSAPGTAYNSPLHF. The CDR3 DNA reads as TGTGCCAGCAGCGCCCCCGGGACAGCCTATAATTCACCCCTCCACTTT.